Listed below are T cell receptor beta chains from one sample, sequenced in a study of regulatory T cells in long-lasting Graves disease. In TCRdb, the multiplex PCR reads were re-called with MiXCR into one record per CDR3 protein. Of 350,000 to 500,000 distinct CDR3 sequences detected, around 15% appear once; the ten largest clones hold about 10%. This sample also belongs to another study, concerning T cells in Graves' hyperthyroidism and ophthalmopathy.

The specimen was peripheral blood mononuclear cells (PBMCs), collected at new diagnosis, from a patient treated with antithyroid drugs. The receptors here all came from a woman aged 25 to 39 with Graves disease. The CDR3 runs from the conserved cysteine through the conserved F or W. A D gene is named only where the DNA matches it firmly. The size of a clone is reported for some rows only, either as once, few or many, or as a class for expanded clones.

j_call clone_size v_call d_call cdr3_aa cdr3_nt
TRBJ1-1 many TRBV5-1 TRBD1 CASSYLGQFTMNTEAFF TGCGCCAGCAGCTACTTGGGACAGTTTACAATGAACACTGAAGCTTTCTTT
TRBJ2-7 many TRBV3-1 TRBD1 CASGNRGSYEQYF TGTGCCAGCGGCAACAGGGGCTCCTACGAGCAGTACTTC
TRBJ2-2 - TRBV6-5 TRBD2 CASSSKGLAGGTNTGELFF TGTGCCAGCAGTTCCAAAGGACTAGCGGGAGGCACGAACACCGGGGAGCTGTTTTTT
TRBJ1-2 many TRBV10-3 - CAISESGWGDYGYTF TGTGCCATCAGTGAGTCGGGATGGGGAGACTATGGCTACACCTTC
TRBJ2-7 many TRBV5-1 - CASSLDTYSLEQYF TGCGCCAGCAGCTTGGACACGTATAGTCTCGAGCAGTACTTC
TRBJ2-2 many TRBV12-3/TRBV12-4 - CASSLLERTGELFF TGTGCCAGCAGTTTATTAGAGCGGACCGGGGAGCTGTTTTTT
TRBJ2-7 - TRBV4-1 TRBD1 CASSQDEAGGTYEQYF TGCGCCAGCAGCCAAGACGAGGCAGGGGGAACCTACGAGCAGTACTTC
TRBJ2-5 few TRBV6-7 TRBD1 CASTAQQGTQETQYF TGTGCCAGCACGGCCCAACAGGGGACCCAAGAGACCCAGTACTTC
TRBJ2-7 - TRBV14 - CASSPSLAITYEQYF TGTGCCAGCAGCCCTTCTTTGGCGATTACCTACGAGCAGTACTTC
TRBJ1-5 - TRBV27 - CASSLTPGAGSQPQHF TGTGCCAGCAGTTTAACACCAGGGGCCGGGAGCCAGCCCCAGCATTTT
TRBJ2-1 many TRBV7-8 - CASSDEGGDSRYNEQFF TGTGCCAGCAGCGACGAGGGGGGGGACTCTAGGTACAATGAGCAGTTCTTC
TRBJ1-3 - TRBV20-1 - CSGKDSPSGNTIYF TGCAGTGGAAAAGACAGCCCCTCTGGAAACACCATATATTTT
TRBJ2-7 many TRBV2 TRBD2 CASRFGGRRRYEQYF TGTGCCAGCAGGTTTGGCGGGAGGAGACGTTACGAGCAGTACTTC
TRBJ2-1 - TRBV13 - CASSGRTAREQFF TGTGCCAGCAGCGGTCGGACAGCCAGGGAGCAGTTCTTC
TRBJ2-1 many TRBV24-1 - CATSTQTEQFF TGTGCCACCAGTACCCAAACTGAGCAGTTCTTC
TRBJ2-7 many TRBV6-5 - CASSYPDF TGTGCCAGCAGTTACCCGGACTTC
TRBJ2-1 many TRBV11-3 TRBD2 CASSPGLAAFDEQFF TGTGCCAGCAGCCCGGGACTAGCGGCTTTCGATGAGCAGTTCTTC
TRBJ1-1 - TRBV7-8 TRBD1 CASSPWTGSDTEAFF TGTGCCAGCAGCCCATGGACAGGGTCAGACACTGAAGCTTTCTTT
TRBJ2-1 - TRBV6-1 - CASSVERIEQFF TGTGCCAGCAGTGTAGAAAGGATTGAGCAGTTCTTC
TRBJ2-7 many TRBV7-2 TRBD2 CASSPVASGSYEQYF TGTGCCAGCAGCCCGGTGGCTAGCGGGAGTTACGAGCAGTACTTC
TRBJ2-7 few TRBV5-8 TRBD1 CASKGRGQFNEQYF TGTGCCAGCAAGGGCAGGGGGCAATTCAACGAGCAGTACTTC
TRBJ2-6 once TRBV20-1 TRBD2 CSADRQGLAAISGANVLTF TGCAGTGCCGACCGACAGGGACTAGCGGCGATCTCTGGGGCCAACGTCCTGACTTTC
TRBJ2-1 - TRBV6-1 TRBD2 CASSGRLAGVTGKNEQFF TGTGCCAGCAGTGGCAGACTAGCGGGAGTCACTGGGAAAAATGAGCAGTTCTTC
TRBJ2-7 - TRBV12-3/TRBV12-4 - CASKRTENEQYF TGTGCCAGCAAACGGACGGAAAACGAGCAGTACTTC
TRBJ2-7 many TRBV7-9 - CASSLSAYEQYF TGTGCCAGCAGTTTAAGCGCCTACGAGCAGTACTTC
TRBJ2-1 many TRBV6-5 TRBD2 CASSYLGLAGTSSYNEQFF TGTGCCAGCAGTTACCTTGGACTAGCGGGGACGAGCTCCTACAATGAGCAGTTCTTC
TRBJ1-2 many TRBV27 - CASSFQGTFTTTDGYTF TGTGCCAGCAGTTTCCAGGGGACCTTCACCACTACGGACGGCTACACCTTC
TRBJ2-7 once TRBV28 - CASRGQGPSYEQYF TGTGCCAGCAGGGGCCAGGGGCCCTCCTACGAGCAGTACTTC
TRBJ1-1 few TRBV6-1 - CASKRTEAFF TGTGCCAGCAAGCGGACTGAAGCTTTCTTT
TRBJ1-1 few TRBV24-1 - CATSDPGGSEAFF TGTGCCACCAGTGACCCCGGGGGCTCTGAAGCTTTCTTT
TRBJ2-2 - TRBV7-9 TRBD1 CASSTTGANTGELFF TGTGCCAGCAGCACCACAGGGGCGAACACCGGGGAGCTGTTTTTT
TRBJ1-5 many TRBV19 - CASSMVAASNQPQHF TGTGCCAGTAGTATGGTAGCGGCTAGCAATCAGCCCCAGCATTTT